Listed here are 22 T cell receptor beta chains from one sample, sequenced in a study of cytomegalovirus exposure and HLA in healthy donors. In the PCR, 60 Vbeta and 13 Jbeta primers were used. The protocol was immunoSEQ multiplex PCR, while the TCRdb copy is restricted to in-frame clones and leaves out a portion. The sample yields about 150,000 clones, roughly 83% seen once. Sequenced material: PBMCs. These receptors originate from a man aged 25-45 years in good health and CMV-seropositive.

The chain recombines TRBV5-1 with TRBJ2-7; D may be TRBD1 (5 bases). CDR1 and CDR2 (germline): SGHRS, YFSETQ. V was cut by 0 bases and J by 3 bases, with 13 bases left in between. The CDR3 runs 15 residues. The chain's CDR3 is CASSLDRPAYYEQYF. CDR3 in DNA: TGCGCCAGCAGCTTGGACAGGCCTGCCTACTACGAGCAGTACTTC.

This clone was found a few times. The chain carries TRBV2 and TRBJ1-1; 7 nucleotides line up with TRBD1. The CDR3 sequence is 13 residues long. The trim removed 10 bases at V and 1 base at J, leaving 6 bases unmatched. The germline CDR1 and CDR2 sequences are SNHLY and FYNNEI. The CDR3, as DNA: TGTGCCACCACAGGGGAGAAGAACACTGAAGCTTTCTTT. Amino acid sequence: CATTGEKNTEAFF. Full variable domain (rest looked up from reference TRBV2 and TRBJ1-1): EPEVTQTPSHQVTQMGQEVILRCVPISNHLYFYWYRQILGQKVEFLVSFYNNEISEKSEIFDDQFSVERPDGSNFTLKIRSTKLEDSAMYFCATTGEKNTEAFFGQGTRLTVV.

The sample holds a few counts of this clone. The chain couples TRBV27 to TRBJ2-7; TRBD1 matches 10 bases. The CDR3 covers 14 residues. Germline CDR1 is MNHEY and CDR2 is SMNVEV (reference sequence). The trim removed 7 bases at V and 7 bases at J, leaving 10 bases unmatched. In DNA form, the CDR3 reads TGTGCCAGCATCCCGTTGGGACAGGGGAGGGAGCAGTACTTC. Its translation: CASIPLGQGREQYF.

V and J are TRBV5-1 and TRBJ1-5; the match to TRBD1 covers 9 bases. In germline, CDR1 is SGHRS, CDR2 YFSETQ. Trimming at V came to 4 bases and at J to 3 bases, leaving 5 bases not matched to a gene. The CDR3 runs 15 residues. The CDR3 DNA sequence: TGCGCCAGCAGCCCGTGGACAGGGGACAATCAGCCCCAGCATTTT. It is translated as CASSPWTGDNQPQHF. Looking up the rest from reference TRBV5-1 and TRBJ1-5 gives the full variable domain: KAGVTQTPRYLIKTRGQQVTLSCSPISGHRSVSWYQQTPGQGLQFLFEYFSETQRNKGNFPGRFSGRQFSNSRSEMNVSTLELGDSALYLCASSPWTGDNQPQHFGDGTRLSIL.

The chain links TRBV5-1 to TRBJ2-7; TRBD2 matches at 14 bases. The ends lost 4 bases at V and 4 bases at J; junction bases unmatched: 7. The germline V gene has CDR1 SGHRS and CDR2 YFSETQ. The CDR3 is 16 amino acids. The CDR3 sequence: CASSRGTSGRVYEQYF. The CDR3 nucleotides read TGCGCCAGCAGCCGGGGGACTAGCGGGAGAGTTTACGAGCAGTACTTC.

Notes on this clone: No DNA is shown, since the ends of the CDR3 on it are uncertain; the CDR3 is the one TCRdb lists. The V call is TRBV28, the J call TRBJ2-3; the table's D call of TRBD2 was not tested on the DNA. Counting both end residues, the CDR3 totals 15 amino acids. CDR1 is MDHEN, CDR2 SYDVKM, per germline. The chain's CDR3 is CASSSSGISTDTQYF.

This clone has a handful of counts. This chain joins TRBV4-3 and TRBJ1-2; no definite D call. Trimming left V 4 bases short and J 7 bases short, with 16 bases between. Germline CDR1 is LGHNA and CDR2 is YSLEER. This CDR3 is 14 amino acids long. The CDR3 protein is CASSPRGGGSGYTF. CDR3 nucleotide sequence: TGCGCCAGCAGCCCCCGAGGAGGAGGATCTGGCTACACCTTC.

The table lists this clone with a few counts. For the CDR3, the DNA is TGTGCCAGCAGGGAGCAGGGGGCGCAGAGCAATCAGCCCCAGCATTTT. Translating it yields CASREQGAQSNQPQHF. The chain uses TRBV6-6 and TRBJ1-5, with 8 bases lining up with TRBD1. The ends lost 6 bases at V and 1 base at J; junction bases unmatched: 8. There are 16 residues in the CDR3. Germline V lookup: CDR1 MNHNY, CDR2 SVGAGI (reference sequence).

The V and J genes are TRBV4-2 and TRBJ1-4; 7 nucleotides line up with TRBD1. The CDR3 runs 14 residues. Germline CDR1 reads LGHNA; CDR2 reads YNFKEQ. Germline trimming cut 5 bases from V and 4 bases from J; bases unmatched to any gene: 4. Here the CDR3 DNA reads TGTGCCAGCAGCTCCCGACAGGGTAATGAAAAACTGTTTTTT. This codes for CASSSRQGNEKLFF.

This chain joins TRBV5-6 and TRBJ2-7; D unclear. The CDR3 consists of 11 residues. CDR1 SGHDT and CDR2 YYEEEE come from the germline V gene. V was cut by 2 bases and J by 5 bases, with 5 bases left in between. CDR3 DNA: TGTGCCAGCAGCTTTCGAGACGAGCAGTACTTC. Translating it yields CASSFRDEQYF.

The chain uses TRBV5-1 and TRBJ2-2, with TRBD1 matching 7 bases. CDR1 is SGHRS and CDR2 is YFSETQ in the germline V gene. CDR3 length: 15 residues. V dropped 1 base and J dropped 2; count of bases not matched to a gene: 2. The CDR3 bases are TGCGCCAGCAGCTTGCAGGGGGATAACACCGGGGAGCTGTTTTTT. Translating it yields CASSLQGDNTGELFF.

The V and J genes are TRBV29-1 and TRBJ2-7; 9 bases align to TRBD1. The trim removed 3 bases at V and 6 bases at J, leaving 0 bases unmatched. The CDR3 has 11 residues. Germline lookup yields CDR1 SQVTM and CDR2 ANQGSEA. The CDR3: CSVETGGEQYF. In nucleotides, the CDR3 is TGCAGCGTTGAGACAGGGGGCGAGCAGTACTTC.

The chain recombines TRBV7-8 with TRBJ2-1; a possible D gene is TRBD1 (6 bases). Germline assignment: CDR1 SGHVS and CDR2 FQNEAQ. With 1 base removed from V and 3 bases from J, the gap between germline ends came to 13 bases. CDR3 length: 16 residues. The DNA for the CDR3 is TGTGCCAGCAGCTTAGACTCAGGGGATGTCTACAATGAGCAGTTCTTC. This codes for CASSLDSGDVYNEQFF.

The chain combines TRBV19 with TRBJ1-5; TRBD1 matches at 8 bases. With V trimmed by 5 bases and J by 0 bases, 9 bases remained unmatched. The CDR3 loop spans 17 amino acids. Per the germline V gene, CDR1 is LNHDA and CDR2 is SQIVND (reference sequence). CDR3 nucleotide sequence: TGTGCCAGTAGTCCGGGGACAGGTGGGTTTAGCAATCAGCCCCAGCATTTT. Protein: CASSPGTGGFSNQPQHF.

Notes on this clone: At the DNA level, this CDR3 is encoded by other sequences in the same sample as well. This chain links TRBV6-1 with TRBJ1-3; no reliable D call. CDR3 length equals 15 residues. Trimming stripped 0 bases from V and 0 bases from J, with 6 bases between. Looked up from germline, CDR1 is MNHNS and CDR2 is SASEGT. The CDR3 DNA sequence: TGTGCCAGCAGTGAAGCTGGGAGCTCTGGAAACACCATATATTTT. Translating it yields CASSEAGSSGNTIYF.

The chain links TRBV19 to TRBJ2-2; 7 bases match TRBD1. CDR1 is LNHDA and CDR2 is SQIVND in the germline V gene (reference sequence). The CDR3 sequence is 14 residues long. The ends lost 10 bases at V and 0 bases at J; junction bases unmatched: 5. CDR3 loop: CAIAGTANTGELFF. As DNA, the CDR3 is TGTGCCATCGCCGGGACAGCGAACACCGGGGAGCTGTTTTTT.

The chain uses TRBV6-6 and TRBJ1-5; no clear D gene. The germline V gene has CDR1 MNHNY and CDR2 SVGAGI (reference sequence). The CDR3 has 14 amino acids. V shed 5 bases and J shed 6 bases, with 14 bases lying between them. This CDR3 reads CASSSPEVSQPQHF. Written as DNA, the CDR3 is TGTGCCAGCAGTAGCCCAGAGGTCTCTCAGCCCCAGCATTTT.

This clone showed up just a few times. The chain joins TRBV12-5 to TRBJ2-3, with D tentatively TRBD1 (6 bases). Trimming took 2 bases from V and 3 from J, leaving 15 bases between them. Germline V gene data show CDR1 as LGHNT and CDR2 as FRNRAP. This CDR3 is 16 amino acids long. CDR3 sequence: CASGLPGPRGTDTQYF. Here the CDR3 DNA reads TGTGCTAGTGGTTTGCCGGGGCCAAGGGGGACAGATACGCAGTATTTT.

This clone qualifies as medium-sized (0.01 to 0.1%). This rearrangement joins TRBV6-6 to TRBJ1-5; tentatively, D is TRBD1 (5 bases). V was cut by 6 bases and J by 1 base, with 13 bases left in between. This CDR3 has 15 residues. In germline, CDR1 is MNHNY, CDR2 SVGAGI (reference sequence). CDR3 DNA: TGTGCCAGCAGCCTCGATAGGGGAAGCAATCAGCCCCAGCATTTT. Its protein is CASSLDRGSNQPQHF.

CDR3 nucleotide sequence: TGTGCCAGCAGTGAATCTACAGGGTGGGATGGCTACACCTTC. Its translation is CASSESTGWDGYTF. This rearrangement joins TRBV2 to TRBJ1-2; weak D call: TRBD1 (6 bases). The ends were cut back, 2 bases at V and 6 bases at J, with 13 bases in the middle. CDR1 is SNHLY and CDR2 is FYNNEI in the germline V gene. This CDR3 region has 14 residues.

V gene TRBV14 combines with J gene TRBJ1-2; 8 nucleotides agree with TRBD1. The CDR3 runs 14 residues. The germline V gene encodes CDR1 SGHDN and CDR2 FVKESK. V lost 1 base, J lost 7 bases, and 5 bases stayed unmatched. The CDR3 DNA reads TGTGCCAGCAGCCAAGCATCCAGGGGGCTTGGCTACACCTTC. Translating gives CASSQASRGLGYTF.

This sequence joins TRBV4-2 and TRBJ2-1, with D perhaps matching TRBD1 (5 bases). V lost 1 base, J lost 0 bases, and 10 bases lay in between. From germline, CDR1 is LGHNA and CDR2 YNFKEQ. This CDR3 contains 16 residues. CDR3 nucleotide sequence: TGTGCCAGCAGCCAAGGAGCCACAGGCTCCTACAATGAGCAGTTCTTC. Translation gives CASSQGATGSYNEQFF.